Sequencing of this TCR beta chain was carried out in a study of Graves' ophthalmopathy and Graves' hyperthyroidism. As for the study in general: Specimen type is peripheral blood, obtained at initial diagnosis before any treatment.

About this clonotype: Its antigen is unidentified.

General study findings and limits: Blood also contained most of the expanded thyroid clonotypes above 0.001 frequency.

This CDR3 contains 14 residues. Trimming cost V 5 bases and J 2 bases, with 13 bases left between them. CDR1 is SGHVS, CDR2 FQNEAQ, per germline. As the template, RNA transcripts were used to amplify TCR beta CDR3 regions. HTBI-primed first-round RT-PCR preceded second-round multiplex PCR. TCRdb re-called the multiplex PCR reads with MiXCR, one entry per CDR3 protein. This table has 260,000 or so distinct CDR3 sequences, around 42% appearing once. The material sequenced was peripheral blood. This TCR was recovered from an adult man with Graves' ophthalmopathy. The J gene is TRBJ2-7, the V gene TRBV7-8; D remains unclear. CDR3 sequence: CASSTSTVAYEQYF. DNA of the CDR3: TGTGCCAGCAGCACATCTACGGTAGCCTACGAGCAGTACTTC.